Listed below are T cell receptor beta chains from one sample, sequenced in a study of CD8+CD57+ T cells in acquired aplastic anemia. TCRdb used MiXCR to reprocess the reads, holding one entry per CDR3 protein. The sample lists 250,000 to 350,000 distinct CDR3 sequences, under 60% occurring once. The sequenced sample consisted of sorted CD4+, CD8+, or CD8+CD57+ T cells (not recorded which) from PBMCs. These receptors were collected from a human donor with aplastic anemia. Each CDR3 is given with its conserved first and last residue. D genes are given only for firm matches. The size field is filled for only some rows; it gives once, few, many or a size class.

V gene	D gene	J gene	CDR3 length	clone size	CDR3 protein	CDR3 DNA
TRBV2	TRBD2	TRBJ2-5	13	-	CASRQGLAVTQYF	TGTGCCAGCAGACAGGGACTAGCCGTTACCCAGTACTTC
TRBV12-3/TRBV12-4	-	TRBJ2-3	13	-	CASSLEATDTQYF	TGTGCCAGCAGCTTGGAAGCTACAGATACGCAGTATTTT
TRBV25-1	TRBD2	TRBJ2-1	14	-	CASTASGRAFEQFF	TGTGCCAGCACGGCTAGCGGGAGGGCCTTTGAGCAGTTCTTC
TRBV5-1	-	TRBJ2-5	16	many	CASSLLGRDTQETQYF	TGCGCCAGCAGCTTGCTGGGACGGGACACCCAAGAGACCCAGTACTTC
TRBV7-2	-	TRBJ1-2	13	-	CASSLKQGVGHTF	TGTGCCAGCAGCTTAAAACAGGGCGTTGGCCACACCTTC
TRBV7-2	-	TRBJ2-5	14	few	CASSEQGPRETQYF	TGTGCCAGCAGCGAACAGGGTCCGAGAGAGACCCAGTACTTC
TRBV20-1	TRBD2	TRBJ2-7	13	-	CSAPPSGTYEQYF	TGCAGTGCCCCTCCTAGCGGCACCTACGAGCAGTACTTC
TRBV7-6	-	TRBJ2-3	14	-	CASRLGRGVDTQYF	TGTGCCAGCAGACTCGGACGGGGAGTAGATACGCAGTATTTT
TRBV9	-	TRBJ2-2	14	once	CASSVEELFGELFF	TGTGCCAGCAGCGTAGAGGAGCTATTCGGGGAGCTGTTTTTT
TRBV29-1	-	TRBJ1-2	8	few	CSGDGYTF	TGCAGCGGGGATGGCTACACCTTC
TRBV6-5	-	TRBJ2-5	16	-	CASSYRPWSGQETQYF	TGTGCCAGCAGTTACCGGCCGTGGTCAGGCCAAGAGACCCAGTACTTC
TRBV5-1	-	TRBJ2-3	12	many	CASSTERDTQYF	TGCGCCAGCAGCACAGAGCGGGATACGCAGTATTTT
TRBV7-3	-	TRBJ1-1	14	-	CASRRTVTNTEAFF	TGTGCCAGCAGACGGACAGTCACAAACACTGAAGCTTTCTTT
TRBV7-9	-	TRBJ2-3	13	many	CASSLAGADTQYF	TGTGCCAGCAGCTTAGCGGGAGCAGATACGCAGTATTTT
TRBV5-1	TRBD1	TRBJ1-1	13	many	CASSFQGATEAFF	TGCGCCAGCAGCTTCCAGGGGGCCACTGAAGCTTTCTTT
TRBV6-4	TRBD2	TRBJ2-1	16	-	CASSEVGRGGPDEQFF	TGTGCCAGCAGTGAGGTTGGGCGGGGGGGTCCGGATGAGCAGTTCTTC
TRBV19	-	TRBJ1-6	12	few	CASSRANSPLHF	TGTGCCAGTAGTAGAGCTAATTCACCCCTCCACTTT
TRBV5-4	TRBD1	TRBJ2-7	13	few	CASSLEGGAEQYF	TGTGCCAGCAGCTTGGAAGGGGGCGCCGAGCAGTACTTC